These T cell receptor beta chains were read from a single sample in a study of CD4+ T cells in melanoma. Assay used: immunoSEQ multiplex PCR; TCRdb lists only in-frame clones, some missing. The sample lists tens of thousands of clones; about 72% were seen once. Sequenced sample: tumor tissue. The receptors here all came from a human donor with melanoma. CDR3s include the opening cysteine and the closing phenylalanine or tryptophan. Each record gives: clone size, V gene, J gene, D gene, CDR3 DNA, CDR3 protein. A D gene is named only where the DNA matches it firmly. Not all rows give a size; the values are once, few, many and, for expanded clones, a class.

>.|TRBV4-1|TRBJ2-2|.
TGCGCCAGCAGCCAACTGACCAGCAGGGCCACCGGGGAGCTGTTTTTT
CASSQLTSRATGELFF
>.|TRBV6-1|TRBJ1-1|TRBD1
TGTGCCAGCAGTGAAGGGACAGGGGGAGGAACTGAAGCTTTCTTT
CASSEGTGGGTEAFF
>once|TRBV19|TRBJ2-3|.
TGTGCCAGTAGTACGGGGGAGACTAGCACAGATACGCAGTATTTT
CASSTGETSTDTQYF
>few|TRBV7-9|TRBJ1-2|.
TGTGCCAGCAGCCGCACCCAGGGTCCCTATGGCTACACCTTC
CASSRTQGPYGYTF
>.|TRBV15|TRBJ2-2|.
TGTGCCACCAGCGGCCGGGCCTTTACTTACGGGGAGCTGTTTTTT
CATSGRAFTYGELFF
>.|TRBV5-1|TRBJ2-5|.
TGCGCCAGCAGCGGGGAGGGCAGGGGGGCAGAGACCCAGTACTTC
CASSGEGRGAETQYF
>.|TRBV11-3|TRBJ2-5|.
TGTGCCAGCAGCGAGCGGCACCCCGGTCCCCAGTACTTC
CASSERHPGPQYF
>.|TRBV5-1|TRBJ2-7|.
TGCGCCAGCAGCCTTGGCGGGGCGGTCGAGCAGTACTTC
CASSLGGAVEQYF
>once|TRBV7-8|TRBJ2-7|TRBD2
TGTGCCAGCAGCTTAAGGGAGGGGTACGAGCAGTACTTC
CASSLREGYEQYF
>.|TRBV6-5|TRBJ2-2|.
TGTGCCAGCAGTTACTCGGGCGGGGAGCTGTTTTTT
CASSYSGGELFF
>.|TRBV5-6|TRBJ2-7|TRBD2
TGTGCCAGCAGCTTGGTCGGGACTAGCGGCTACGAGCAGTACTTC
CASSLVGTSGYEQYF
>medium-sized|TRBV7-2|TRBJ1-6|TRBD1
TGTGCCAGCTCCGGACAGGGTTTGGGTTCACCCCTCCACTTT
CASSGQGLGSPLHF
>once|TRBV27|TRBJ2-6|.
TGTGCCAGCAGTTTAGGAGCCCTTACTGGGGCCAACGTCCTGACTTTC
CASSLGALTGANVLTF
>.|TRBV5-1|TRBJ2-6|.
TGCGCCAGCAGCTTGGGTTCTGGGGCCAACGTCCTGACTTTC
CASSLGSGANVLTF
>.|TRBV19|TRBJ2-1|.
TGTGCCAGTAGTATGGACAAATACCTCAATGAGCAGTTCTTC
CASSMDKYLNEQFF
>.|TRBV7-9|TRBJ1-1|.
TGTGCCAGCAGCCCTAGCAACGGGGTGAACACTGAAGCTTTCTTT
CASSPSNGVNTEAFF
>.|TRBV10-3|TRBJ2-1|.
TGTGCCATCAGTGGGACAGCGAGTGTCAATGAGCAGTTCTTC
CAISGTASVNEQFF
>few|TRBV11-2|TRBJ1-5|TRBD1
TGTGCCAGCAGCCTGGGACAGACAAATCAGCCCCAGCATTTT
CASSLGQTNQPQHF
>.|TRBV13|TRBJ2-3|TRBD2
TGTGCCAGCAGCTTTGGGACTAGCGGGGGGGCCGTCGAAGATACGCAGTATTTT
CASSFGTSGGAVEDTQYF
>.|TRBV7-9|TRBJ2-5|.
TGTGCCAGCAGCTTCGGCCAAGAGACCCAGTACTTC
CASSFGQETQYF
>.|TRBV2|TRBJ2-3|.
TGTGCCAGCAGTGGGGGCGTCGGTACGCAGTATTTT
CASSGGVGTQYF
>.|TRBV19|TRBJ1-5|TRBD1
TGTGCCAGTAGCGGGACAGGGGGCACCAATCAGCCCCAGCATTTT
CASSGTGGTNQPQHF
>.|TRBV6-1|TRBJ1-1|.
TGTGCCAGCAGTGAACGAGGGGCACGGACTGAAGCTTTCTTT
CASSERGARTEAFF
>.|TRBV7-9|TRBJ1-5|.
TGTGCCAGCAGCTTAGACGGGGAGGAAGGTCAGCCCCAGCATTTT
CASSLDGEEGQPQHF
>.|TRBV20-1|TRBJ1-2|.
TGCAGTGCCACAGAAGCCTATGGCTACACCTTC
CSATEAYGYTF
>.|TRBV18|TRBJ1-1|.
TGTGCCAGCTCACCAGAAGGGGGATTTAGGACTGAAGCTTTCTTT
CASSPEGGFRTEAFF
>.|TRBV15|TRBJ1-1|TRBD1
TGTGCCACCAGCAGACACAGGGGGTTAGGCACTGAAGCTTTCTTT
CATSRHRGLGTEAFF
>few|TRBV30|TRBJ2-5|TRBD2
TGTGCCTGGAGTAGAGCGGGGTCTCAAGAGACCCAGTACTTC
CAWSRAGSQETQYF
>medium-sized|TRBV18|TRBJ2-7|TRBD1
TGTGCCAGCTCACCCTTAGGACAGGGCGAAAGCGTAAGCACCTACGAGCAGTACTTC
CASSPLGQGESVSTYEQYF
>.|TRBV16|TRBJ2-1|TRBD1
TGTGCCAGCAGCCAAAGGCGGGACAGGGCACATGAGCAGTTCTTC
CASSQRRDRAHEQFF
>.|TRBV5-6|TRBJ2-7|TRBD2
TGTGCCAGCAGCTTGGACGGACTAGCGGCCTACGAGCAGTACTTC
CASSLDGLAAYEQYF
>.|TRBV7-6|TRBJ1-1|.
TGTGCCAGCAGCGCAGGGACGGCATACACTGAAGCTTTCTTT
CASSAGTAYTEAFF
>.|TRBV6-6|TRBJ2-5|.
TGTGCCAGCAGTTACTCCCAGGAGACCCAGTACTTC
CASSYSQETQYF
>.|TRBV4-2|TRBJ2-7|TRBD1
TGTGCCAGCAGCCAAGATGGGACAGTGACCTACGAGCAGTACTTC
CASSQDGTVTYEQYF
>.|TRBV14|TRBJ2-1|.
TGTGCCAGCAGCCTCCGGGGGAACGAGCAGTTCTTC
CASSLRGNEQFF
>few|TRBV4-1|TRBJ1-5|.
TGCGCCAGCAGCCAGCGGGACACCAACAATCAGCCCCAGCATTTT
CASSQRDTNNQPQHF
>.|TRBV14|TRBJ1-6|.
TGTGCCAGCAGCCAAGATCGGGAGGGGTTTAATTCACCCCTCCACTTT
CASSQDREGFNSPLHF
>.|TRBV6-6|TRBJ1-2|.
TGTGCCAGCAGTTATCACTCACAGGGAGGGTATGGCTACACCTTC
CASSYHSQGGYGYTF
>.|TRBV5-5|TRBJ1-4|.
TGTGCCAGCAGCTTTACAGGGACTAATGAAAAACTGTTTTTT
CASSFTGTNEKLFF
>.|TRBV6-1|TRBJ2-1|TRBD1
TGTGCCAGCAGTGAAGACCCCCGGGACAGGGGGAGGGGGAACAATGAGCAGTTCTTC
CASSEDPRDRGRGNNEQFF
>.|TRBV28|TRBJ2-5|TRBD1
TGTGCCAGCAGTTCCCCAGGGGCAGGGGGTTGGGAGACCCAGTACTTC
CASSSPGAGGWETQYF
>many|TRBV11-2|TRBJ1-1|.
TGTGCCAGCAGCCTCTCAGGGGTGGTAACTGAAGCTTTCTTT
CASSLSGVVTEAFF
>.|TRBV6-5|TRBJ1-1|TRBD1
TGTGCCAGCAGTTACGGCAGGGGGGTGGGCACTGAAGCTTTCTTT
CASSYGRGVGTEAFF
>.|TRBV7-2|TRBJ2-5|TRBD2
TGTGCCAGCAGCCCTAGAATTCCCGCGGGGGGCAAAGAGACCCAGTACTTC
CASSPRIPAGGKETQYF
>.|TRBV4-1|TRBJ2-2|.
TGCGCCAGCAGCCAAGTAGAAACCGGGGAGCTGTTTTTT
CASSQVETGELFF